The 30 T cell receptor beta chains given below trace back to one sample, sequenced in a study of CD8 T cells in Susac syndrome. RNA totalling roughly 0.5 to 1 ug underwent reverse transcription with random hexamers. TCRdb recomputed calls from the immunoSEQ multiplex PCR reads with MiXCR, one row per CDR3 protein. The profile shows 56,000 or so distinct CDR3 sequences, approximately 95% of them singletons. The sequencing input was CD8+ T cells from PBMCs. Receptors were obtained from a human donor with Susac syndrome.

The DNA for the CDR3 is TGTGCCAGCAGCGCGCGGACTAGCTCCAATGAGCAGTTCTTC. This codes for CASSARTSSNEQFF. The V call is TRBV5-4, the J call TRBJ2-1; 8 nucleotides align to TRBD2. The CDR3 is made up of 14 amino acids. Unmatched junction bases numbered 6, after V lost 4 bases and J lost 6 bases. Germline V gene data show CDR1 as SGHNT and CDR2 as YYREEE (reference sequence).

V is TRBV7-9 and J is TRBJ1-4; D unresolved. Trimming left V 4 bases short and J 5 bases short, with 11 bases between. CDR3 length: 14 residues. Germline values: CDR1 SEHNR, CDR2 FQNEAQ (reference sequence). This chain's CDR3 is CASSYSDGNEKLFF. The CDR3 nucleotides are TGTGCCAGCAGCTACTCGGACGGGAATGAAAAACTGTTTTTT.

This clonotype was detected only once. This chain joins TRBV12-3 or TRBV12-4 and TRBJ2-3; 9 bases line up with TRBD2. Trimming removed 5 bases from V and 4 bases from J; junction bases left unmatched: 7. The CDR3 length is 15 residues. The CDR3 reads CASSPRLAGADTQYF. Written as DNA, the CDR3 is TGTGCCAGCAGTCCCCGTTTAGCGGGGGCAGATACGCAGTATTTT.

The rearrangement joins TRBV9 to TRBJ2-5, with TRBD2 identical over 15 bases. The CDR3 loop spans 18 amino acids. The V gene end was trimmed by 4 bases and the J gene end by 0 bases; junction bases not matched to a gene: 7. Germline V CDR1 and CDR2: SGDLS, YYNGEE. This chain's CDR3 is CASSPGTSGGYDQETQYF. As DNA, the CDR3 is TGTGCCAGCAGCCCCGGGACTAGCGGGGGGTACGACCAAGAGACCCAGTACTTC.

The gene calls are TRBV15 and TRBJ2-7; possibly TRBD2 for D (6 bases). Germline V lookup: CDR1 LNHNV, CDR2 YYDKDF (reference sequence). Trimming took 3 bases from V and 7 from J, leaving 10 bases between them. The CDR3 has 12 amino acids. CDR3 amino acids: CATSSDAGEQYF. The CDR3 DNA is TGTGCCACCAGCAGTGACGCGGGGGAGCAGTACTTC. Using reference TRBV15 and TRBJ2-7 for the parts outside the CDR3, the full variable domain is DAMVIQNPRYQVTQFGKPVTLSCSQTLNHNVMYWYQQKSSQAPKLLFHYYDKDFNNEADTPDNFQSRRPNTSFCFLDIRSPGLGDTAMYLCATSSDAGEQYFGPGTRLTVT.

The chain is built from TRBV12-3 or TRBV12-4 and TRBJ2-1; 10 bases are a match to TRBD2. There are 15 residues in the CDR3. The V and J ends lost 6 bases and 7 bases, in that order; junction bases with no gene match: 9. CDR3 region: CASSSSGGAGNEQFF. CDR3 coding DNA: TGTGCCAGCAGCTCAAGCGGGGGGGCCGGTAATGAGCAGTTCTTC.

The V call is TRBV30, the J call TRBJ2-7; TRBD1 matches 9 bases. Germline trimming cut 0 bases from V and 5 bases from J; bases unmatched to any gene: 5. The CDR3 totals 14 residues. CDR1 and CDR2 (germline): GTSNPN, SVGIG (reference sequence). CDR3 residues: CAWSVLQGANEQYF. The CDR3 nucleotides read TGTGCCTGGAGTGTATTACAGGGGGCCAACGAGCAGTACTTC.

In DNA, the CDR3 is TGTGCACATTCCGACGGAGACACCATATATTTT. This translates into CAHSDGDTIYF. The chain uses TRBV25-1 and TRBJ1-3; no definite D call. The CDR3 length is 11 residues. The germline V gene encodes CDR1 MGHDK and CDR2 SYGVNS.

This sequence joins TRBV7-9 and TRBJ1-2; no reliable D call. Trimming took 1 base from V and 5 from J, leaving 11 bases between them. Germline V lookup: CDR1 SEHNR, CDR2 FQNEAQ (reference sequence). The CDR3 sequence is 14 residues long. The DNA of the CDR3 is TGTGCCAGCAGCTTAGGAGCCGGGATTTATGGCTACACCTTC. It is translated as CASSLGAGIYGYTF.

The chain employs TRBV29-1 and TRBJ1-2, with TRBD1 identical over 10 bases. J lost 4 bases, V lost 1 base, and 12 bases had no gene match. Germline V gene sequence: CDR1 SQVTM, CDR2 ANQGSEA. The CDR3 spans 17 residues. CDR3 in amino acids: CSVEAWRQGADSYGYTF. DNA of the CDR3: TGCAGCGTTGAAGCTTGGAGACAGGGGGCTGACTCCTATGGCTACACCTTC.

The chain recombines TRBV5-4 with TRBJ2-7; TRBD1 agrees at 8 bases. The CDR3 contains 15 residues. Trimming took 6 bases from V and 5 from J; bases not matched to a gene: 13. Germline values: CDR1 SGHNT, CDR2 YYREEE (reference sequence). The CDR3 is CASTGQGKSNDEQYF. The CDR3 DNA reads as TGTGCCAGCACAGGACAGGGAAAGTCTAACGACGAGCAGTACTTC.

The rearrangement links TRBV15 to TRBJ2-5; 7 nucleotides match TRBD2. The CDR3 extends over 19 amino acids. V was pared by 0 bases and J by 0 bases, with 13 bases of the junction left unmatched. Germline assignment: CDR1 LNHNV and CDR2 YYDKDF (reference sequence). CDR3 residues: CATSRDGRWTGGYQETQYF. The CDR3 region has the DNA TGTGCCACCAGCAGAGATGGGAGATGGACGGGGGGTTACCAAGAGACCCAGTACTTC.

For the CDR3, the DNA is TGTGCCAGCAGTCCCGACAGGGGTTACACTGAAGCTTTCTTT. Encoded protein: CASSPDRGYTEAFF. V gene TRBV12-3 or TRBV12-4 combines with J gene TRBJ1-1, with 8 bases identical to TRBD1. J was trimmed by 3 bases and V by 5 bases; bases with no gene match: 5. This CDR3 spans 14 amino acids.

The gene calls are TRBV18 and TRBJ2-3; TRBD1 aligns across 7 bases. V lost 3 bases to trimming and J lost 2 bases; unmatched junction nucleotides: 8. CDR3 size: 16 residues. Germline V CDR1 and CDR2: KGHSH, LQKENI. CDR3 sequence (DNA): TGTGCCAGCTCACCGGCAGGGACAGTCTTCACAGATACGCAGTATTTT. This encodes CASSPAGTVFTDTQYF.

The chain combines TRBV6-5 with TRBJ2-4; 7 nucleotides match TRBD1. CDR1 MNHEY and CDR2 SVGAGI come from the germline V gene. CDR3 length: 17 amino acids. With V trimmed by 4 bases and J by 5 bases, 14 bases remained unmatched. The CDR3 nucleotides are TGTGCCAGCAGTTCTATGAGACAGGGCCATTTCGAAAACATTCAGTACTTC. This codes for CASSSMRQGHFENIQYF.

The CDR3 DNA reads as TGCAGTGCTAGCGAGGACTCCTTATACTCCTACAATGAGCAGTTCTTC. Residues: CSASEDSLYSYNEQFF. The chain uses TRBV20-1 and TRBJ2-1, with D tentatively TRBD2 (5 bases). The length of the CDR3 is 16 residues. V was pared by 3 bases and J by 0 bases, with 15 bases between. CDR1 is DFQATT, CDR2 SNEGSKA, per germline (reference sequence).

The chain recombines TRBV7-9 with TRBJ2-1, with TRBD2 identical over 9 bases. The germline V gene encodes CDR1 SEHNR and CDR2 FQNEAQ (reference sequence). The CDR3 runs 15 residues. After removal of 2 bases from V and 5 bases from J, the junction contained 4 bases not matched to a gene. The CDR3 DNA is TGTGCCAGCAGCTTACCGGGACTAGCTAACAATGAGCAGTTCTTC. This encodes CASSLPGLANNEQFF.

The V gene is TRBV7-9, the J gene TRBJ1-2; 7 bases agree with TRBD1. The junction had 13 bases not matched to a gene; V was cut back by 3 bases and J by 6 bases. CDR3 length: 16 residues. Germline V gene sequence: CDR1 SEHNR, CDR2 FQNEAQ (reference sequence). The CDR3, as DNA: TGTGCCAGCAGCTTGGCCCGGACAGGCACCCTAGATGGCTACACCTTC. It encodes CASSLARTGTLDGYTF.

Concerning this clonotype: Compared with germline, one end of the junction differs, possibly owing to a read error. The rearrangement joins TRBV20-1 to TRBJ2-5, with D possibly TRBD2 on 5 matching bases. Germline V gives CDR1 DFQATT, CDR2 SNEGSKA (reference sequence). The CDR3 is made up of 10 amino acids. In DNA form, the CDR3 reads TGCAGTACTAGGTTGGAGACCCAGTACTTC. This encodes CSTRLETQYF.

The chain uses TRBV6-2 or TRBV6-3 and TRBJ2-1; D gene unclear. Germline assignment: CDR1 MNHEY and CDR2 SVGEGT. The CDR3 is 13 residues long. Trimming removed 4 bases at V and 5 bases at J, with 9 bases between. CDR3 protein: CASSLPGDNEQFF. CDR3 bases: TGTGCCAGCAGTTTGCCAGGCGACAATGAGCAGTTCTTC.

The chain employs TRBV29-1 and TRBJ2-1; D remains unclear. CDR3 size: 14 residues. Germline V lookup: CDR1 SQVTM, CDR2 ANQGSEA. V lost 3 bases and J 4 bases, leaving 13 bases between the germline ends. CDR3: CSVDGSDKYNEQFF. CDR3 bases: TGCAGCGTTGATGGGTCAGATAAATACAATGAGCAGTTCTTC.

CDR3 sequence reads: CASSLQGAGVSYEQYF. The DNA for the CDR3 is TGTGCCAGCAGCCTCCAAGGGGCGGGGGTCTCCTACGAGCAGTACTTC. This sequence joins TRBV5-6 and TRBJ2-7; 7 nucleotides match TRBD2. The germline gives CDR1 SGHDT, CDR2 YYEEEE. The J segment lost 0 bases and the V segment lost 4 bases, leaving 10 bases of the junction unmatched. The CDR3 length is 16 residues.

The chain couples TRBV9 to TRBJ2-7; 14 nucleotides agree with TRBD2. The V and J ends lost 2 bases and 5 bases, in that order; junction bases with no gene match: 3. CDR1 and CDR2 from the germline V gene are SGDLS and YYNGEE. This CDR3 spans 15 amino acids. The CDR3 reads CASSVGGLAGDEQYF. The CDR3 nucleotides are TGTGCCAGCAGCGTGGGGGGACTAGCGGGGGACGAGCAGTACTTC.

The J gene is TRBJ2-5, the V gene TRBV20-1, with D possibly TRBD2 on 6 matching bases. The germline V gene has CDR1 DFQATT and CDR2 SNEGSKA (reference sequence). This CDR3 spans 13 amino acids. With 0 bases removed from V and 5 bases from J, the gap between germline ends came to 10 bases. As DNA, the CDR3 is TGCAGTGCTAGAGAGGCGGGGCGGGAGACCCAGTACTTC. Its protein is CSAREAGRETQYF.

The V and J genes are TRBV10-3 and TRBJ2-2, with D hard to call. CDR1 and CDR2 from the germline V gene are ENHRY and SYGVKD. Trimming took off 0 bases at V and 6 bases at J, with 5 bases between the two ends. This CDR3 is 13 amino acids long. DNA of the CDR3: TGTGCCATCAGTGAGTCTTCGGCCGGGGAGCTGTTTTTT. As protein: CAISESSAGELFF.

The rearrangement uses TRBV15 and TRBJ2-5, with a possible D match to TRBD1 (6 bases). In germline, CDR1 is LNHNV, CDR2 YYDKDF (reference sequence). The CDR3 is 16 residues long. V was shortened by 5 bases and J by 2 bases, with 18 bases between the two germline ends. The CDR3 DNA sequence: TGTGCCACCAGCGGCCAGGGGAGTCGGCTTCAAGAGACCCAGTACTTC. Its protein is CATSGQGSRLQETQYF.

The V call is TRBV9, the J call TRBJ1-5, with TRBD1 matching 8 bases. Germline CDR1 and CDR2: SGDLS and YYNGEE. The CDR3 extends over 15 amino acids. The V gene end was trimmed by 4 bases and the J gene end by 6 bases; junction bases not matched to a gene: 9. Here the CDR3 DNA reads TGTGCCAGCAGCCCCCAGGGGGCGGGTGGTCAGCCCCAGCATTTT. This gives the protein CASSPQGAGGQPQHF.

DNA for the CDR3: TGTGCCAGCAGTGTCGTCACAATGAAAGGCTCCTATAATTCACCCCTCCACTTT. Translating gives CASSVVTMKGSYNSPLHF. V and J are TRBV2 and TRBJ1-6; D uncertain. V was trimmed by 4 bases and J by 0 bases, leaving 16 bases between them. CDR1 is SNHLY and CDR2 is FYNNEI in the germline V gene. The length of the CDR3 is 18 residues.

V gene TRBV5-1 combines with J gene TRBJ2-3, with D perhaps being TRBD1 or TRBD2 (5 bases each). CDR1 is SGHRS, CDR2 YFSETQ, per germline. This CDR3 has 15 amino acids. V lost 7 bases to trimming and J lost 2 bases, with 17 bases between them. CDR3 coding DNA: TGCGCCAGCGGTGGATCCCGGGGACCCACAGATACGCAGTATTTT. This sequence encodes CASGGSRGPTDTQYF.

J is TRBJ1-2 and V is TRBV30, with D maybe TRBD1 (5 bases). Trimming stripped 2 bases from V and 2 bases from J, with 12 bases between. The length of the CDR3 is 14 residues. Germline V CDR1 and CDR2: GTSNPN, SVGIG (reference sequence). Written as DNA, the CDR3 is TGTGCCTGGAGTTGGGGGGGAGGCAACTATGGCTACACCTTC. Protein sequence: CAWSWGGGNYGYTF.